The 32 T cell receptor beta chains in this list originate from one sample, sequenced in a study of T cells after yellow fever vaccination. MiXCR, run by TCRdb on the 5' RACE reads, gives a single entry per CDR3 protein. The data contain 45,000 to 60,000 distinct CDR3 sequences, around 6.7% of them seen just once; the ten biggest clones take up 20% to 25%. Sequencing used CD8+ T cells not binding an NS4B(214-222) dextramer, sorted from PBMCs, obtained more than 40 days after the first yellow fever vaccination. These receptor sequences come from a young man who received the YFV17D yellow fever vaccine.

This clonotype was seen many times. The CDR3 DNA reads TGTGCCAGCAGTTTATGGAAGACAGGGGGCGGCGAGCAGTACTTC. As protein: CASSLWKTGGGEQYF. The chain joins TRBV27 to TRBJ2-7, with 10 bases fitting TRBD1. Germline trimming cut 1 base from V and 6 bases from J; bases unmatched to any gene: 6. Germline V gene data show CDR1 as MNHEY and CDR2 as SMNVEV (reference sequence). The CDR3 sequence is 15 residues long.

This clonotype was observed a few times. The chain uses TRBV10-3 and TRBJ2-3, with D perhaps matching TRBD2 (5 bases). The germline V gene encodes CDR1 ENHRY and CDR2 SYGVKD. Trimming left V 0 bases short and J 4 bases short, with 14 bases between. The CDR3 spans 16 residues. The CDR3 region has the DNA TGTGCCATCAGTGAGTCGAACGGGGTAGGCGCAGATACGCAGTATTTT. Translation gives CAISESNGVGADTQYF.

This clonotype was seen only a few times. The V call is TRBV19, the J call TRBJ2-7; the D is unclear. CDR3 size: 13 residues. Trimming stripped 4 bases from V and 1 base from J, with 8 bases between. CDR1 LNHDA and CDR2 SQIVND come from the germline V gene (reference sequence). In DNA form, the CDR3 reads TGTGCCAGTAGTAAGACACCTTCCTACGAGCAGTACTTC. Protein product: CASSKTPSYEQYF.

The chain is built from TRBV4-1 and TRBJ1-5; a weak D match, TRBD1 (6 bases). Deletions cut 4 bases from V and 0 bases from J, with 22 bases between. Germline CDR1 and CDR2: MGHRA and YSYEKL. The CDR3 has 19 amino acids. The CDR3 coding sequence is TGCGCCAGCAGCCTTGAGGGGGTACAGGGAGGCTATAGCAATCAGCCCCAGCATTTT. Translating it yields CASSLEGVQGGYSNQPQHF.

This clonotype was picked up many times. The chain links TRBV12-3 or TRBV12-4 to TRBJ1-3, with 9 bases that match TRBD1. This CDR3 is built from 15 residues. V gave up 5 bases and J gave up 5 bases; unmatched junction bases: 7. DNA for the CDR3: TGTGCCAGCAGTCCCGGACAGGGGCACCGAAACACCATATATTTT. This translates into CASSPGQGHRNTIYF.

Many counts were recorded for this clonotype. This chain connects TRBV20-1 to TRBJ2-7; 7 bases agree with TRBD1. The J segment lost 3 bases and the V segment lost 0 bases, leaving 2 bases of the junction unmatched. CDR3 length equals 13 residues. Germline V lookup: CDR1 DFQATT, CDR2 SNEGSKA (reference sequence). DNA of the CDR3: TGCAGTGCTAGAGACAGACAGGGCTACGAGCAGTACGTC. Amino acid sequence: CSARDRQGYEQYV.

This clonotype was seen only a few times. The chain employs TRBV7-9 and TRBJ1-3, with no clear D. The CDR3 totals 11 residues. Germline CDR1 and CDR2: SEHNR and FQNEAQ (reference sequence). V was clipped by 4 bases and J by 5 bases, with 3 bases between them. The CDR3 DNA is TGTGCCAGCAGCTGGAGAAACACCATATATTTT. It specifies CASSWRNTIYF.

This clonotype has a count of ten or more. The V call is TRBV6-2 or TRBV6-3, the J call TRBJ2-1, with D perhaps matching TRBD1 or TRBD2 (5 bases each). Trimming removed 4 bases from V and 2 bases from J, with 9 bases in between. Looked up from germline, CDR1 is MNHEY and CDR2 is SVGEGT. There are 14 residues in the CDR3. The CDR3 DNA reads TGTGCCAGCAGTTGGCAGGGAGCCTACAATGAGCAGTTCTTC. It is translated as CASSWQGAYNEQFF.

As for this clonotype: This may arise from a read error, as a much more abundant clone is one base away. The chain employs TRBV24-1 and TRBJ2-1; 7 nucleotides match TRBD1. The CDR3 length is 17 residues. Germline V CDR1 and CDR2: KGHDR, SFDVKD. V lost 3 bases to trimming and J lost 0 bases; unmatched junction nucleotides: 7. The CDR3 DNA sequence: TGTGCCACCAGTGATGGAAACAGGGGAAGCTCCTACAATGAGCAGTTCTTC. Its protein is CATSDGNRGSSYNEQFF.

This clonotype was recorded many times. The chain uses TRBV28 and TRBJ2-1; 8 nucleotides align to TRBD2. Looked up from germline, CDR1 is MDHEN and CDR2 is SYDVKM. The CDR3 covers 15 residues. The J segment lost 0 bases and the V segment lost 6 bases, leaving 4 bases of the junction unmatched. CDR3 protein: CASRLAGSSYNEQFF. The CDR3, as DNA: TGTGCCAGCAGGTTAGCGGGGAGCTCCTACAATGAGCAGTTCTTC.

This clonotype was seen a few times. The chain links TRBV7-2 to TRBJ1-3; no reliable D call. The CDR3 is 17 residues long. Germline V gene data show CDR1 as SGHTA and CDR2 as FQGNSA. Trimming removed 1 base from V and 0 bases from J, with 13 bases in between. The CDR3 DNA reads as TGTGCCAGCAGCTTAGTGTCAGGTAGACTCTCTGGAAACACCATATATTTT. It yields the protein CASSLVSGRLSGNTIYF.

In this sample, this clonotype turned up many times. This sequence joins TRBV7-3 and TRBJ2-3; the D is unclear. Trimming shortened V by 5 bases and J by 2 bases, and 11 bases separated the two germline ends. CDR3 length: 14 residues. The germline CDR1 and CDR2 sequences are SGHTA and FQGTGA. CDR3 DNA: TGTGCCAGCAGCCCGCATCCCGACACAGATACGCAGTATTTT. As protein: CASSPHPDTDTQYF. Full variable domain (remainder filled in from reference TRBV7-3 and TRBJ2-3): GAGVSQTPSNKVTEKGKYVELRCDPISGHTALYWYRQSLGQGPEFLIYFQGTGAADDSGLPNDRFFAVRPEGSVSTLKIQRTERGDSAVYLCASSPHPDTDTQYFGPGTRLTVL.

This clonotype was observed a handful of times. The chain links TRBV7-2 to TRBJ2-3; D remains ambiguous. The CDR3 is 16 residues long. CDR1 is SGHTA and CDR2 is FQGNSA in the germline V gene. Trimming took off 5 bases at V and 2 bases at J, with 17 bases between the two ends. The CDR3 DNA reads TGTGCCAGCAGCCGAAAAGGAACAGCGAACACAGATACGCAGTATTTT. Translating it yields CASSRKGTANTDTQYF.

This clonotype occurred a few times. CDR3 coding DNA: TGCAGCGTTGAGCTCGGGGGTCGGGGCTACACCTTC. Its translation is CSVELGGRGYTF. The J gene is TRBJ1-2, the V gene TRBV29-1; maybe TRBD1 (5 bases). Germline V lookup: CDR1 SQVTM, CDR2 ANQGSEA. This CDR3 spans 12 amino acids. V was trimmed by 3 bases and J by 8 bases, leaving 13 bases between them.

This clonotype was recorded at least ten times. The rearrangement links TRBV12-3 or TRBV12-4 to TRBJ2-6; weak D call: TRBD1 (6 bases). V lost 8 bases and J lost 0, with 14 bases in between. The CDR3 consists of 16 residues. CDR3 sequence (DNA): TGTGCCAGCGAGAGTAAAGGGGGCTCTGGGGCCAACGTCCTGACTTTC. The encoded protein is CASESKGGSGANVLTF.

This clonotype was counted ten times or more. The chain is built from TRBV5-1 and TRBJ1-1; no definite D call. This CDR3 is built from 15 residues. Germline loops: CDR1 SGHRS, CDR2 YFSETQ. V shed 6 bases and J shed 0 bases, with 15 bases lying between them. This CDR3 is CASKLSTYMNTEAFF. Here the CDR3 DNA reads TGCGCCAGCAAACTTTCGACATACATGAACACTGAAGCTTTCTTT.

This clonotype was seen repeatedly, ten times or more. This chain connects TRBV4-1 to TRBJ2-5; D unresolved. The CDR3 is 13 amino acids. Trimming took off 6 bases at V and 4 bases at J, with 12 bases between the two ends. The germline V gene encodes CDR1 MGHRA and CDR2 YSYEKL. Here the CDR3 reads CASSFFAAETQYF. Here the CDR3 DNA reads TGCGCCAGCAGTTTTTTTGCGGCAGAGACCCAGTACTTC.

Only a few counts were recorded for this clonotype. This rearrangement joins TRBV7-9 to TRBJ2-3; no clear D gene. Germline V CDR1 and CDR2: SEHNR, FQNEAQ (reference sequence). CDR3 length: 16 residues. V dropped 5 bases and J dropped 5 bases, with 20 bases sitting between them. This CDR3 is CASSPEVTYRGDTQYF. The DNA for the CDR3 is TGTGCCAGCAGCCCCGAGGTCACCTACCGAGGAGATACGCAGTATTTT.

This clonotype was detected only a few times. This sequence joins TRBV6-6 and TRBJ2-5; D may correspond to TRBD1 or TRBD2 (5 bases each). Trimming left V 3 bases short and J 4 bases short, with 9 bases between. The V gene's germline CDR1 is MNHNY and CDR2 SVGAGI (reference sequence). The CDR3 has 13 residues. In DNA, the CDR3 is TGTGCCAGCAGTTATCGGGGCCTAGAGACCCAGTACTTC. Its translation is CASSYRGLETQYF.

In this sample, this clonotype turned up a few times. The chain joins TRBV24-1 to TRBJ1-3; D perhaps matches TRBD1 (5 bases). There are 16 residues in the CDR3. Per germline, CDR1 KGHDR and CDR2 SFDVKD. Deletions cut 5 bases from V and 0 bases from J, with 13 bases between. CDR3 DNA sequence: TGTGCCACCAGTGTCGGGACCGAAAGCTCTGGAAACACCATATATTTT. Translating it yields CATSVGTESSGNTIYF.

Only a few counts were recorded for this clonotype. The chain couples TRBV5-1 to TRBJ2-1; the match to TRBD2 covers 9 bases. Germline V gene lookup returns CDR1 SGHRS and CDR2 YFSETQ. V lost 5 bases and J lost 8; bases outside the gene matches: 14. The length of the CDR3 is 16 residues. The CDR3 DNA is TGCGCCAGCAGATTTGATCTTGGCGGGGGGGCAGATGAGCAGTTCTTC. It codes for CASRFDLGGGADEQFF.

This clonotype was seen at least ten times. The chain is built from TRBV12-3 or TRBV12-4 and TRBJ2-3; no reliable D call. The CDR3 runs 11 residues. Trimming stripped 5 bases from V and 4 bases from J, with 4 bases between. For the CDR3, the DNA is TGTGCCAGCAGTCATCCAGATACGCAGTATTTT. It yields the protein CASSHPDTQYF.

V and J are TRBV7-9 and TRBJ2-1, with a tentative D call TRBD2 (6 bases). This CDR3 has 17 amino acids. V was trimmed by 5 bases and J by 0 bases, leaving 17 bases between them. Germline CDR1 is SEHNR and CDR2 is FQNEAQ (reference sequence). The CDR3 DNA is TGTGCCAGCAGCCCCCGCGGTGCGGGGAGCTCCTACAATGAGCAGTTCTTC. It encodes CASSPRGAGSSYNEQFF. The full variable domain, completed using reference TRBV7-9 and TRBJ2-1, is DTGVSQNPRHKITKRGQNVTFRCDPISEHNRLYWYRQTLGQGPEFLTYFQNEAQLEKSRLLSDRFSAERPKGSFSTLEIQRTEQGDSAMYLCASSPRGAGSSYNEQFFGPGTRLTVL.

This clonotype has at least ten counts. This chain links TRBV4-1 with TRBJ1-1, with D unclear. The CDR3 consists of 13 residues. V was shortened by 4 bases and J by 3 bases, with 9 bases between the two germline ends. Germline V CDR1 and CDR2: MGHRA, YSYEKL. In DNA, the CDR3 is TGCGCCAGCAGCCGGGGAGGACACACTGAAGCTTTCTTT. Encoded protein: CASSRGGHTEAFF.

This chain connects TRBV28 to TRBJ2-7; TRBD1 might be the D (6 bases). The CDR3 consists of 14 residues. The V and J ends lost 4 bases and 0 bases respectively, with 10 bases between them. The germline V gene has CDR1 MDHEN and CDR2 SYDVKM. Written as DNA, the CDR3 is TGTGCCAGCAGTTCTGGACAGAGCTCCTACGAGCAGTACGTC. Translating gives CASSSGQSSYEQYV.

This clonotype was counted a few times. V is TRBV28 and J is TRBJ2-2, with D uncertain. The CDR3 is made up of 15 amino acids. V lost 6 bases, J lost 1 base, and 12 bases lay in between. Germline CDR1 is MDHEN and CDR2 is SYDVKM. The CDR3 loop is CASSQPDGNTGELFF. The CDR3 DNA reads as TGTGCCAGCAGCCAACCGGACGGGAACACCGGGGAGCTGTTTTTT.

This clonotype has just a few counts. The chain has TRBV25-1 and TRBJ2-1; 14 bases match TRBD2. V shed 8 bases, J shed 15 bases, and the junction held 9 bases outside the gene matches. Germline values: CDR1 MGHDK, CDR2 SYGVNS. The CDR3 runs 13 residues. The DNA of the CDR3 is TGTGCCAGCGGACCGACTAGCGGGGGGGCTGGGTTCTTC. Protein: CASGPTSGGAGFF.

V gene TRBV4-2 combines with J gene TRBJ1-2; the match to TRBD1 covers 11 bases. V gave up 0 bases and J gave up 8 bases; unmatched junction bases: 8. The CDR3 loop spans 16 amino acids. Germline V lookup: CDR1 LGHNA, CDR2 YNFKEQ. The CDR3: CASSQDRGQGGYGYTF. The CDR3 nucleotides read TGTGCCAGCAGCCAAGATCGGGGACAGGGGGGGTACGGCTACACCTTC.

Written as DNA, the CDR3 is TGTGCCAGCAGCGCCGAGGGAGATACGCAGTATTTT. Amino acid sequence: CASSAEGDTQYF. This chain connects TRBV9 to TRBJ2-3; D is possibly TRBD2 (5 bases). V was pared by 3 bases and J by 5 bases, with 7 bases between. Germline values: CDR1 SGDLS, CDR2 YYNGEE. The CDR3 consists of 12 residues. The variable domain in full, with the rest retrieved from reference TRBV9 and TRBJ2-3, is DSGVTQTPKHLITATGQRVTLRCSPRSGDLSVYWYQQSLDQGLQFLIQYYNGEERAKGNILERFSAQQFPDLHSELNLSSLELGDSALYFCASSAEGDTQYFGPGTRLTVL.

Many counts were recorded for this clonotype. The chain couples TRBV20-1 to TRBJ1-2; D not certain. The germline gives CDR1 DFQATT, CDR2 SNEGSKA (reference sequence). Trimming shortened V by 0 bases and J by 7 bases, and 24 bases separated the two germline ends. The CDR3 extends over 17 amino acids. The CDR3 bases are TGCAGTGCTAGAGATCGATCTCGGGGATTCTTCTATGGTGGCTACACCTTC. It is translated as CSARDRSRGFFYGGYTF.

This clonotype was detected only a few times. The V gene is TRBV5-4, the J gene TRBJ2-3; possible D gene TRBD1, 5 bases. Trimming stripped 4 bases from V and 2 bases from J, with 8 bases between. Germline CDR1 SGHNT, CDR2 YYREEE (reference sequence). This CDR3 is built from 13 residues. The CDR3 region is CASSTDNTDTQYF. CDR3 nucleotides: TGTGCCAGCAGCACGGACAACACAGATACGCAGTATTTT.

As to this clonotype: A single base separates this from a much larger clone, so it may be a read error. Lacking the conserved final phenylalanine or tryptophan, this CDR3 likely reflects a read error. The chain carries TRBV28 and TRBJ2-5; a possible D gene is TRBD1 (6 bases). The V end was cut by 5 bases, the J end by 1 base, with 11 bases between. This CDR3 comprises 14 residues. Germline loops: CDR1 MDHEN, CDR2 SYDVKM. CDR3 bases: TGTGCCAGCAGTACCAAAGGGGGCCAAGAGACCCAGTACCTC. Translation gives CASSTKGGQETQYL.